The present T cell receptor beta chain was sequenced within a study of blood T cell repertoires in COVID-19. Whole-study context: Specimens from acute and convalescent COVID-19 originated in the United States, Italy and Spain.

Original handling: Reference gene primer amplification gave estimated nucleated cell counts. Here immunoSEQ multiplex PCR was the method, and the copy in TCRdb shows in-frame clones only, minus some. The V and J calls and the clone size are those of that table, but D and trimming were determined from the DNA. The data hold 220,000 or so clones, with around 90% observed a single time. This clone was counted only a few times. This sample includes further DNA sequences coding for the same CDR3. Everyone who took part was about 18 to 89 years old, and they came from over 20 US areas. Cohort placement rested on clinical history that participants reported themselves. The CDR3 extends over 13 amino acids. CDR1 is SGHRS and CDR2 is YFSETQ in the germline V gene. The V end lost 2 bases, the J end lost 2 bases, and 7 bases lay between the germline ends.

This sequence joins TRBV5-1 and TRBJ1-1, with a weak D call TRBD1 (6 bases). The receptor comes from a woman between 45 and 65 years old with acute COVID-19. The specimen was PBMCs or T cells enriched from blood (not recorded which). CDR3 amino acids: CASSLGGNTEAFF. As DNA, the CDR3 is TGCGCCAGCAGCTTAGGGGGTAACACTGAAGCTTTCTTT.